This T cell receptor beta chain appears in the sequencing data of a study of siplizumab effects on memory and regulatory T cells. Study-wide points: Where siplizumab was present, mappable alloreactive CD4+ clones averaged roughly 66% Treg-derived, compared with roughly 30% in controls.

Assay: immunoSEQ multiplex PCR; the TCRdb copy retains only in-frame clones and omits some. The table has about 110,000 clones, around 90% seen once. About this clone: Antigen specificity is unknown. The junction differs from germline at one of its ends, possibly a read error.

The CDR3 covers 14 residues. The germline V gene encodes CDR1 SSHAT and CDR2 FNYEAQ (reference sequence). The sample was CD4+ T cells sorted from blood. The rearrangement joins TRBV7-7 to TRBJ2-5; D possibly corresponds to TRBD1 (5 bases). The clonotype originates from a human donor in good health. DNA for the CDR3: TGTGCTAGCAGCTCGTCGACAGTTCAAGAGACCCAGTACTTC. This encodes CASSSSTVQETQYF.